This section outlines one TCR beta chain sequence together with its context. This sample is drawn from a study of blood T cell repertoires in COVID-19. Study-wide context: Acute and convalescent COVID-19 specimens originated in the United States, Italy and Spain.

With 1 base clipped from V and 2 bases from J, the junction kept 6 bases outside the gene matches. This CDR3 spans 16 amino acids. CDR1 is SGHNT, CDR2 YENEEA, per germline. Clones were sequenced by immunoSEQ multiplex PCR, and TCRdb holds only the in-frame ones, with some missing. The sample lists around 41,000 clones, about four fifths occurring once. J is TRBJ2-5 and V is TRBV11-3; 8 bases are shared with TRBD2. The sequenced sample consisted of peripheral blood. The source is a woman older than 75 with acute or convalescent COVID-19. The CDR3 protein is CASSLAGTSYQETQYF. The CDR3 DNA reads as TGTGCCAGCAGCTTAGCCGGGACTAGTTATCAAGAGACCCAGTACTTC.